This record looks at one TCR beta chain sequence and its context. Its specificity is unknown. Germline loops: CDR1 MRHNA, CDR2 SNTAGT. The CDR3 spans 15 residues. V lost 10 bases and J lost 8; bases outside the gene matches: 9. This sample stems from a study of immune evolution from preneoplasia to lung adenocarcinoma. The study's findings and limits: Clonality was highest in normal lung, lower in later-stage lesions apparently. Top clone frequencies peaked in normal lung, apparently declining through invasive adenocarcinoma.

This table comes from immunoSEQ multiplex PCR, and its TCRdb copy is limited to in-frame clones, with some not included. The table shows fewer than 4,000 clones, with 76% occurring only once. The genes are TRBV6-4 and TRBJ2-2; 14 nucleotides line up with TRBD2. This TCR came from an older person with lung adenocarcinoma. Sample: FFPE minimally invasive lung adenocarcinoma tissue. The CDR3 DNA sequence: TGTGCCATCCAGACTAGCGGGAGGGCCAGAGGGGAGCTGTTTTTT. Translated, it gives CAIQTSGRARGELFF.